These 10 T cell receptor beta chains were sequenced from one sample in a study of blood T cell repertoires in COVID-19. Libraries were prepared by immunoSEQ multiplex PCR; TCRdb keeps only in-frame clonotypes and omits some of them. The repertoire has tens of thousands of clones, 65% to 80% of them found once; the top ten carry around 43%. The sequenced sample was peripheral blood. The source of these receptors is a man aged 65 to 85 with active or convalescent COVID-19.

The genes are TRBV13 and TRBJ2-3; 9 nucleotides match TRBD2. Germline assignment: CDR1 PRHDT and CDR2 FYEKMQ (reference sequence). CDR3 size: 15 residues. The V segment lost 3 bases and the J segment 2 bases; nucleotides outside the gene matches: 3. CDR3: CASSLSGGHTDTQYF. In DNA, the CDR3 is TGTGCCAGCAGCTTGAGCGGGGGGCACACAGATACGCAGTATTTT.

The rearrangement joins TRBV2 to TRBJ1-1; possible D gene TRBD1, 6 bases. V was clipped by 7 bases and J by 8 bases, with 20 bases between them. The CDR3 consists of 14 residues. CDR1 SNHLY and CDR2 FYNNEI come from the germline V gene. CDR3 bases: TGTGCCAGCACCGAGGAGAGAAGGGGGACGGAAGCTTTCTTT. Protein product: CASTEERRGTEAFF.

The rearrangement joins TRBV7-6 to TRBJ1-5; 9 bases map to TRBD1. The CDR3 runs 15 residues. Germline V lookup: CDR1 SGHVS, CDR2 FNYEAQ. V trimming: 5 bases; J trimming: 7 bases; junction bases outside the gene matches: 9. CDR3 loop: CASSPPLQGAQPQHF. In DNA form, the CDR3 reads TGTGCCAGCAGCCCTCCATTACAGGGGGCACAGCCCCAGCATTTT.

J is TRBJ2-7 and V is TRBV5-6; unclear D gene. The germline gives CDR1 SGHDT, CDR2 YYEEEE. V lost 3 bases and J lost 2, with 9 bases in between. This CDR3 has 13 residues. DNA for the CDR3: TGTGCCAGCAGCTCCCTTCCTACCTACGAGCAGTACTTC. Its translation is CASSSLPTYEQYF.

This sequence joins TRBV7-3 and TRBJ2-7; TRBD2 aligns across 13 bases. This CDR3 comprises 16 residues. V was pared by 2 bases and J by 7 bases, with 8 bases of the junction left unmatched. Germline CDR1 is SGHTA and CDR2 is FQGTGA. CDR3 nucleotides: TGTGCCAGCAGCTTAGGGATACCGGGACTAGCGGGGGAGCAGTACTTC. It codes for CASSLGIPGLAGEQYF. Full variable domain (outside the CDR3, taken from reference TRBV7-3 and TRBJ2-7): GAGVSQTPSNKVTEKGKYVELRCDPISGHTALYWYRQSLGQGPEFLIYFQGTGAADDSGLPNDRFFAVRPEGSVSTLKIQRTERGDSAVYLCASSLGIPGLAGEQYFGPGTRLTVT.

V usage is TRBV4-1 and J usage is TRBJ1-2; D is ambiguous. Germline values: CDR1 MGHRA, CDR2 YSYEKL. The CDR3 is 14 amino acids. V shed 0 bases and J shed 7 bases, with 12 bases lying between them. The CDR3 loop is CASSQEEGMGGYTF. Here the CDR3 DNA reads TGCGCCAGCAGCCAAGAAGAGGGAATGGGTGGCTACACCTTC.

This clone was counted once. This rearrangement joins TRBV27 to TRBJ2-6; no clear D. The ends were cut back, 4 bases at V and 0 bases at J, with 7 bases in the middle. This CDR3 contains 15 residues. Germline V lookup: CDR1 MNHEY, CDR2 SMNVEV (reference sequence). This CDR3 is CASSSVRSGANVLTF. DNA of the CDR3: TGTGCCAGCAGTTCCGTCCGCTCTGGGGCCAACGTCCTGACTTTC.

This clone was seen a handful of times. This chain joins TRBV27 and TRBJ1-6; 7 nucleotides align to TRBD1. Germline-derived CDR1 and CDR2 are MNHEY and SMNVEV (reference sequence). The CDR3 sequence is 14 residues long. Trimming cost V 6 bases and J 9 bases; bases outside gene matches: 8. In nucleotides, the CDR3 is TGTGCCAGCAGACAAACAGGGGATACTTCACCCCTCCACTTT. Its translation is CASRQTGDTSPLHF.

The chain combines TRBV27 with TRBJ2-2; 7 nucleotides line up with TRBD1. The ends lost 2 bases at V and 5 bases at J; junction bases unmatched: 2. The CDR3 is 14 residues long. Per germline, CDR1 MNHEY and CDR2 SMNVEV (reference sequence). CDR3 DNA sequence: TGTGCCAGCAGTTTAATACAGGGGACCGGGGAGCTGTTTTTT. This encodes CASSLIQGTGELFF.

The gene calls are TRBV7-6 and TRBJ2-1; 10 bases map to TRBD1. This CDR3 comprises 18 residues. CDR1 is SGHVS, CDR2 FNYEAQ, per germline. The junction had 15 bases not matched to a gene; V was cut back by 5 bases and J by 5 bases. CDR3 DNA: TGTGCCAGCAGCCTCCGGATCCCCGGGACAGGGGTCCACAATGAGCAGTTCTTC. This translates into CASSLRIPGTGVHNEQFF.